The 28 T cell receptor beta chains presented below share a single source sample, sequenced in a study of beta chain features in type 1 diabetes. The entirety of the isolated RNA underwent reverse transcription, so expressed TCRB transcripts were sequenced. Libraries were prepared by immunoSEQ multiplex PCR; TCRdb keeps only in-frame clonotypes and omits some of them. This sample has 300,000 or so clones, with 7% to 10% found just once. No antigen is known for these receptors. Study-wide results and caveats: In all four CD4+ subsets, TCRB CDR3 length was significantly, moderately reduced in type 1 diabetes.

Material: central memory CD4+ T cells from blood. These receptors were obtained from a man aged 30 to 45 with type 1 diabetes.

The CDR3 sequence: CASSEGQTAYNEQFF. Here the CDR3 DNA reads TGTGCCAGCAGTGAAGGTCAAACTGCATACAATGAGCAGTTCTTC. The chain combines TRBV25-1 with TRBJ2-1; no clear D gene. The V end was cut by 2 bases, the J end by 4 bases, with 12 bases between. Germline V CDR1 and CDR2: MGHDK, SYGVNS. There are 15 residues in the CDR3. The variable domain in full, completed from reference TRBV25-1 and TRBJ2-1, reads EADIYQTPRYLVIGTGKKITLECSQTMGHDKMYWYQQDPGMELHLIHYSYGVNSTEKGDLSSESTVSRIRTEHFPLTLESARPSHTSQYLCASSEGQTAYNEQFFGPGTRLTVL.

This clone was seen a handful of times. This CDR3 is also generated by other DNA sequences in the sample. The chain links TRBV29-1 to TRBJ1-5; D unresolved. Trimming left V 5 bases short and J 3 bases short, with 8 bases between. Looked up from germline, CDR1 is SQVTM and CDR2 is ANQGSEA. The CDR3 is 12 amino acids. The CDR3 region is CSVSSLNQPQHF. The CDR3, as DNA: TGCAGCGTTTCATCCCTCAATCAGCCCCAGCATTTT.

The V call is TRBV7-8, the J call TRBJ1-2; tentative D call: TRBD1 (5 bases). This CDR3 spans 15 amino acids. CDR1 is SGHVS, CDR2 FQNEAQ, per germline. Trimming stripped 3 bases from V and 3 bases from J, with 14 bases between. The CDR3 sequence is CASSFDHRGDYGYTF. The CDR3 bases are TGTGCCAGCAGCTTCGACCATAGGGGTGACTATGGCTACACCTTC. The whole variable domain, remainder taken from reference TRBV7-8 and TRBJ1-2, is GAGVSQSPRYKVAKRGQDVALRCDPISGHVSLFWYQQALGQGPEFLTYFQNEAQLDKSGLPSDRFFAERPEGSVSTLKIQRTQQEDSAVYLCASSFDHRGDYGYTFGSGTRLTVV.

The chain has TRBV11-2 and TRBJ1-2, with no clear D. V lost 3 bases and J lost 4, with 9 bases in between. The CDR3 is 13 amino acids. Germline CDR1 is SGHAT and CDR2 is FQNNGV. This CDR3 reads CASSLASSYGYTF. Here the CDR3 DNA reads TGTGCCAGCAGCTTGGCCAGTTCCTATGGCTACACCTTC.

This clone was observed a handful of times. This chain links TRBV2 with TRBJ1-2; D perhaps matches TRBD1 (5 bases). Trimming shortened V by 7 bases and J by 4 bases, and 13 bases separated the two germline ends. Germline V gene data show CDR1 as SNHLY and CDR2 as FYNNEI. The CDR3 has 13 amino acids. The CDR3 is CASTPGPSYGYTF. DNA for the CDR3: TGTGCCAGCACCCCGGGACCGAGCTATGGCTACACCTTC.

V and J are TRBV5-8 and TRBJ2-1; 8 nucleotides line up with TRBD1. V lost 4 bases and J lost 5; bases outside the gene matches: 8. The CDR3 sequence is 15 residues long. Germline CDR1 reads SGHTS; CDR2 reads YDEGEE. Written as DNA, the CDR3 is TGTGCCAGCAGCCGGCAGGGGGCCCGGGACAATGAGCAGTTCTTC. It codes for CASSRQGARDNEQFF.

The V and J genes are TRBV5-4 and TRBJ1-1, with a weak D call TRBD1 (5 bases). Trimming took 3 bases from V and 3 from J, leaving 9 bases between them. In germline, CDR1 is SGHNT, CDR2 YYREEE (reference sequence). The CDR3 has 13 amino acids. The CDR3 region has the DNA TGTGCCAGCAGCTGGGGACGCGACACTGAAGCTTTCTTT. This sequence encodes CASSWGRDTEAFF.

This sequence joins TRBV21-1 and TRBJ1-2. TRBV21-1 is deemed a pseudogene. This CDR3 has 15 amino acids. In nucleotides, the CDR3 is TGTGCCAGCAGCAAAGAACGGGTGTCCTACTATGGCTACACCTTC. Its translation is CASSKERVSYYGYTF.

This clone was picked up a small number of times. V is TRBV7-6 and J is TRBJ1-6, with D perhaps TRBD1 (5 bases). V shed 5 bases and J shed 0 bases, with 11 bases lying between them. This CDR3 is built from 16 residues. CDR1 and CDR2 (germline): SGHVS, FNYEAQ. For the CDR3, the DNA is TGTGCCAGCAGCCAGGGCCTCAGCTCCTATAATTCACCCCTCCACTTT. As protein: CASSQGLSSYNSPLHF.

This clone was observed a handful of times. The CDR3 nucleotides are TGTGCCAGCAGTCCGTACAGGGAAGCTGATGGCTACACCTTC. It translates to CASSPYREADGYTF. This chain joins TRBV6-5 and TRBJ1-2; weak D call: TRBD1 (6 bases). Germline assignment: CDR1 MNHEY and CDR2 SVGAGI. The ends were cut back, 5 bases at V and 6 bases at J, with 16 bases in the middle. This CDR3 comprises 14 residues.

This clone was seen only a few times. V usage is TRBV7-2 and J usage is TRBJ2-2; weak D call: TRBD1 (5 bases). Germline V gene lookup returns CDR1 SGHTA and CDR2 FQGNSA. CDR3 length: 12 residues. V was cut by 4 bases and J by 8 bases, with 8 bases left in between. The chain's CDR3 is CASSSYRGELFF. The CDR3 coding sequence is TGTGCCAGCAGCTCTTACAGGGGGGAGCTGTTTTTT.

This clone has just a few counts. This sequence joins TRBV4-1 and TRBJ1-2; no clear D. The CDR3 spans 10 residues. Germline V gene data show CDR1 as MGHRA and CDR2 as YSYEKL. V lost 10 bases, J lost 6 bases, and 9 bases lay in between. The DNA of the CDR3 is TGCGCCAACCTGACGCATGGCTACACCTTC. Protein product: CANLTHGYTF.

In DNA form, the CDR3 reads TGTGCCAGCTCACCTCGGATGACAGGTGACACTGAAGCTTTCTTT. Its translation is CASSPRMTGDTEAFF. This chain connects TRBV18 to TRBJ1-1; maybe TRBD1 (6 bases). The CDR3 consists of 15 residues. Per germline, CDR1 KGHSH and CDR2 LQKENI. V was trimmed by 3 bases and J by 3 bases, leaving 14 bases between them.

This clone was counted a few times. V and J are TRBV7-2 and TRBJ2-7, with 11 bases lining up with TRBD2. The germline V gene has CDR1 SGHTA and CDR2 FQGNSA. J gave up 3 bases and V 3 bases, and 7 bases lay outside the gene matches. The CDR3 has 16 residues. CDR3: CASSFGLAGGLYEQYF. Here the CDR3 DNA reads TGTGCCAGCAGCTTTGGCCTAGCGGGGGGTCTCTACGAGCAGTACTTC.

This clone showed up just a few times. The DNA of the CDR3 is TGTGCCAGCAGCTCTAACGGTTATACTGAAGCTTTCTTT. It yields the protein CASSSNGYTEAFF. The chain uses TRBV7-9 and TRBJ1-1; unclear D gene. Trimming removed 4 bases from V and 5 bases from J, with 11 bases in between. This CDR3 comprises 13 residues. Germline-derived CDR1 and CDR2 are SEHNR and FQNEAQ (reference sequence).

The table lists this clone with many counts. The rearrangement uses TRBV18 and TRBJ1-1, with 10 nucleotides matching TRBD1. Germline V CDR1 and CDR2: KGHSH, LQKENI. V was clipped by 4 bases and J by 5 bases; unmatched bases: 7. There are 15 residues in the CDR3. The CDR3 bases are TGTGCCAGCTCACTCCCGACAGGGGGCCGGACTGAAGCTTTCTTT. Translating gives CASSLPTGGRTEAFF. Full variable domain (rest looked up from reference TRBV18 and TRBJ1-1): NAGVMQNPRHLVRRRGQEARLRCSPMKGHSHVYWYRQLPEEGLKFMVYLQKENIIDESGMPKERFSAEFPKEGPSILRIQQVVRGDSAAYFCASSLPTGGRTEAFFGQGTRLTVV.

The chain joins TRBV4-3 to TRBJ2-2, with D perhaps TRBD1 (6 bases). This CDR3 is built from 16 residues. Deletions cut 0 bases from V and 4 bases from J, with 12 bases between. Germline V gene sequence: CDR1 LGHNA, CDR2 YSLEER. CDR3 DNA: TGCGCCAGCAGCCAAGATAACAGGGCCTCCACCGGGGAGCTGTTTTTT. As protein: CASSQDNRASTGELFF.

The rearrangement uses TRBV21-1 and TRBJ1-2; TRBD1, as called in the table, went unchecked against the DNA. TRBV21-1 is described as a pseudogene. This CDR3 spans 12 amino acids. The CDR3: CASSTGAYGYTF. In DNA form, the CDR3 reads TGTGCCAGCAGTACAGGGGCCTATGGCTACACCTTC.

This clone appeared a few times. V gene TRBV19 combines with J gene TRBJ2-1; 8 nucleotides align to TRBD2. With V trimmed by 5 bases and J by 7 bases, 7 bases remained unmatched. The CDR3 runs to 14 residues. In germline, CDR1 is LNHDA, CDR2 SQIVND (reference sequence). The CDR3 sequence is CASSSGGGINEQFF. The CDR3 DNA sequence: TGTGCCAGTAGTTCGGGCGGGGGGATAAATGAGCAGTTCTTC. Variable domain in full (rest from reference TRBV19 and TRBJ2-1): DGGITQSPKYLFRKEGQNVTLSCEQNLNHDAMYWYRQDPGQGLRLIYYSQIVNDFQKGDIAEGYSVSREKKESFPLTVTSAQKNPTAFYLCASSSGGGINEQFFGPGTRLTVL.

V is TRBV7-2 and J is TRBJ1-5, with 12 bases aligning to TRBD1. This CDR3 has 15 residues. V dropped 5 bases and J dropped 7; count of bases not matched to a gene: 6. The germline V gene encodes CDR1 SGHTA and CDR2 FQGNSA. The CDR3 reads CASSPGQGANQPQHF. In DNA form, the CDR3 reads TGTGCCAGCAGCCCGGGACAGGGGGCAAACCAGCCCCAGCATTTT. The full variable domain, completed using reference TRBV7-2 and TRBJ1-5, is GAGVSQSPSNKVTEKGKDVELRCDPISGHTALYWYRQSLGQGLEFLIYFQGNSAPDKSGLPSDRFSAERTGGSVSTLTIQRTQQEDSAVYLCASSPGQGANQPQHFGDGTRLSIL.

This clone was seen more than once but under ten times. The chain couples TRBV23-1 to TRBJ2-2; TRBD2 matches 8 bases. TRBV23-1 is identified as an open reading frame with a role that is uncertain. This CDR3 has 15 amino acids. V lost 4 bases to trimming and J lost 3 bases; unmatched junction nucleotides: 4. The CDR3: CASSPGGDHTGELFF. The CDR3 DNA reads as TGCGCCAGCAGTCCGGGAGGGGATCACACCGGGGAGCTGTTTTTT.

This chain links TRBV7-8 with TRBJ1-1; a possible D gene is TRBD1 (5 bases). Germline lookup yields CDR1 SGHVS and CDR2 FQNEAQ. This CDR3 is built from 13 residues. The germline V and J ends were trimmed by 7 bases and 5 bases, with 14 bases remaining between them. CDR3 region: CASNKKGETEAFF. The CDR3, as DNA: TGTGCCAGCAACAAGAAAGGGGAAACTGAAGCTTTCTTT.

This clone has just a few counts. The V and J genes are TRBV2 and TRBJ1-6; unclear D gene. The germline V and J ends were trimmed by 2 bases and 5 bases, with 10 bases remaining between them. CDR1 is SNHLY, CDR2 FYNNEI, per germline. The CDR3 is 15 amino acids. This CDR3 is CASSEMAANNSPLHF. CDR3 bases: TGTGCCAGCAGTGAAATGGCAGCCAATAATTCACCCCTCCACTTT.

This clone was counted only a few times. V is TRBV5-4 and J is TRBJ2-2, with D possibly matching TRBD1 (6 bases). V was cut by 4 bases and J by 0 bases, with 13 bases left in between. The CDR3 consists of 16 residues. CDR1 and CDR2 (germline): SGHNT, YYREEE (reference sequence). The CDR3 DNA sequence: TGTGCCAGCAGCGCGAATAAGGGGGCGAACACCGGGGAGCTGTTTTTT. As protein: CASSANKGANTGELFF. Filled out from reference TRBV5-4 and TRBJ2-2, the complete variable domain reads ETGVTQSPTHLIKTRGQQVTLRCSSQSGHNTVSWYQQALGQGPQFIFQYYREEENGRGNFPPRFSGLQFPNYSSELNVNALELDDSALYLCASSANKGANTGELFFGEGSRLTVL.

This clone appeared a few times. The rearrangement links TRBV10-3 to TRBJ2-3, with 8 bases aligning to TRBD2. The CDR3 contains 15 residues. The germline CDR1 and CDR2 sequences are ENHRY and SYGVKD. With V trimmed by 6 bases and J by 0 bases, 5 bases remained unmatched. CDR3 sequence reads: CAIRGSGASTDTQYF. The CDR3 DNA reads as TGTGCCATCAGGGGTAGCGGGGCTAGCACAGATACGCAGTATTTT.

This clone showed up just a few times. This chain's CDR3 is CASRPERGLQETQYF. The CDR3 nucleotides read TGCGCCAGCCGCCCTGAGCGGGGACTTCAAGAGACCCAGTACTTC. This chain links TRBV23-1 with TRBJ2-5; TRBD2 aligns across 7 bases. TRBV23-1 is an ORF for which the function is uncertain. There are 15 residues in the CDR3. The ends lost 8 bases at V and 2 bases at J; junction bases unmatched: 11.

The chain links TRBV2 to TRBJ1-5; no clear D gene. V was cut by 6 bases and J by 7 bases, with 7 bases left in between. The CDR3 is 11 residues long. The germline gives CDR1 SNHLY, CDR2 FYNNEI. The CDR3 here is CASRLRQPQHF. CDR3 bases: TGTGCCAGCAGGTTACGGCAGCCCCAGCATTTT. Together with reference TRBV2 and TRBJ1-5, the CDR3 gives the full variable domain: EPEVTQTPSHQVTQMGQEVILRCVPISNHLYFYWYRQILGQKVEFLVSFYNNEISEKSEIFDDQFSVERPDGSNFTLKIRSTKLEDSAMYFCASRLRQPQHFGDGTRLSIL.

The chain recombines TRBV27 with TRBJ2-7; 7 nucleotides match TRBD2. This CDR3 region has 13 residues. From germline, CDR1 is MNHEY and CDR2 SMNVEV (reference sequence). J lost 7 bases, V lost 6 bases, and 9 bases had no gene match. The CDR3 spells CASRRGSGKEQYF. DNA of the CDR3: TGTGCCAGCAGACGCGGGAGTGGAAAGGAGCAGTACTTC.